This T cell receptor (beta chain) was profiled in a study of human T cells and chemical hapten exposure (dated by TCRdb to the early 2020s). Looking at the study overall: For sensitization, 2% DPC in acetone was applied to a 2 cm by 2 cm area of upper inner arm skin. Blood was sampled from patients pre-sensitization (week 0) and at 2, 6 and about 24 weeks after DPC sensitization. Libraries were pooled for sequencing, and variation in per-sample TCR yields was attributed mainly to small differences in library volumes within the pool. For TCR sequencing, blood came from twenty-nine alopecia patients at anywhere from one to four time points (pre-sensitization, 2, 6 and 24 weeks). In alopecia patients, the study followed how the peripheral blood TCR repertoire changed in vivo over primary and secondary sensitization to diphenylcyclopropenone (DPC), a hapten. Weekly therapeutic DPC doses were additionally applied to the scalp of patients throughout the approximately 24-week study period. The mostly female patient cohort included alopecia areata with under or over 50% scalp involvement, alopecia totalis and alopecia universalis. Patch tests used Finn chambers with 0.01% DPC on the upper back, scored after 6 days by International Contact Dermatitis Research Group standards.

Read against the paper, the sample's time point label means: pre-sensitization, week 0. What the treatment or condition label conveys for this sample: therapeutic diphenylcyclopropenone sensitization with weekly scalp DPC. At each patch-test visit, blood was drawn before the patch test was applied. Eligible patients were aged 18 to 70, diagnosed with alopecia, deemed suitable for DPC therapy, and excluded if pregnant. Total RNA was isolated from unfractionated whole blood collected in Tempus Blood RNA tubes. General study outcomes and caveats: After repeated subsampling, changes were observed in the strength of the expansion versus patch-test correlation and in the threshold at which the correlation became significant. Patch test score was positively correlated with the number of PT1 expanded TCRs, with significance at thresholds 8, 16 and 32 but not at 4. The number of TCRs above 1 in 1000 frequency did not change with DPC sensitization; there was no evidence of global repertoire structure alterations. Expanded TCRs formed significantly more large CDR3 similarity clusters than pre-sensitization or healthy control sets, consistent with antigen-driven responses. All patients had alopecia, a presumed autoimmune disease, so their immune response might differ from that of healthy individuals.

This clonotype has a count of ten or more. What this receptor recognizes is not known. No base qualities exist here, and no much larger clone lies one base off it. Receptor amplification or capture employed RACE. The data were produced on a NextSeq 500. During library preparation, unique molecular identifiers were attached to individual cDNA molecules so that TCRs could be counted quantitatively and reproducibly. Both TCR alpha and TCR beta chains were sequenced from each blood RNA sample. Under the source paper's analysis protocol: A median of about 87,000 TCRs per sample was observed, with a range of about 23,224 to 750,000. V, J and CDR3 annotation of the TCR reads was carried out using the Decombinator software suite. Every sample was subsampled to the same number of TCRs (28,000) for the PS versus PT1 abundance plots. TCRs were defined as expanded if absent before sensitization and observed at least eight times at the 2-week time point. Using fastp trimming at Q25 and MiXCR clonotype assembly, TCRdb reanalyzed the public sequencing data and kept in-frame beta chains. Each entry is one CDR3 protein sequence, shown with its most common DNA and genes. These V and J calls derive from TCRdb rather than the authors' analysis. The sample table lists about 51,000 distinct CDR3 sequences, around 9.4% of them with a count of one. The ten largest clonotypes hold around 15% of the sample.

V is clipped by 0 bases and J by 7 bases, and the sequence between their germline boundaries is 19 bases long. From the cysteine through the phenylalanine, the CDR3 covers 16 amino acids. The DNA shown is the 48-base CDR3, in frame from base 1. According to the germline V gene, CDR1 reads SGHTA and CDR2 reads FQGNSA. The TCR was taken from a woman aged 40 to 50 with alopecia areata. Some clones in this sample may be carry-over from other donors' samples. Source: whole blood, taken in connection with sensitization to the hapten diphenylcyclopropenone (DPC). The chain uses TRBV7-2 and TRBJ2-7, and possibly TRBD2, on 6 matching bases. The CDR3 has the sequence CASSLAIRASDGEQYF. At the DNA level, the sequence is TGTGCCAGCAGCTTAGCGATAAGGGCTAGCGATGGAGAGCAGTACTTC.